This T cell receptor (beta chain) was recovered during a study of blood T cells in healthy people across ages (dated by TCRdb to between 2014 and 2017). Background for the entire study: In model experiments, template switching captured roughly one uniquely barcoded TCR beta cDNA molecule for every two T cells. Donors of different ages were randomly distributed across sequencing lanes to avoid experimental bias. The donors were split into four age groups: young (average 16 years), middle-aged (around 40), aged (roughly 68) and long-lived (approximately 89). The study measured age-related changes in TCR beta repertoire diversity using deep sequencing normalized with unique cDNA molecular identifiers. Using the same blood draw, the study looked at two additional independent replicas of 1 million unique cDNA reads for two donors, one aged 18 to 30 and the other aged 80 or older.

Ten or more counts support this clonotype. Its antigen has not been determined. Per-nucleotide qualities are absent, and no much larger clonotype sits a single base away. V was cut back by 1 base and J by 2 bases, leaving a gap of 6 bases between them. The CDR3 numbers 14 residues from cysteine through phenylalanine. Only the CDR3 part of the read is kept: 42 bases, read in frame from the first base. CDR1 and CDR2 (SGHTA, FQGNSA) derive from the germline V gene. Donors were roughly 40 systemically healthy Caucasian individuals from Russia aged roughly 6 to 100 years. Around 10 milliliters of peripheral blood were drawn from each donor into EDTA-treated Vacutainer tubes. Ficoll-Paque density-gradient centrifugation was used to isolate PBMCs, with at least 6.5 million per sample. Total RNA, at least 6 micrograms per sample, was extracted from PBMCs with Trizol reagent. For every donor, an aliquot of PBMCs went through flow cytometry to measure the percentages of naive CD45RAhigh/CD27high T cells.

Libraries were constructed by 5' RACE. The instrument given in TCRdb is Illumina HiSeq 2500. A second about 6 to 11 cycle PCR used a sample-barcoded 5' primer and a J-beta primer mix. A unique molecular identifier was introduced onto each TCR beta cDNA molecule by a template-switch 5' adaptor carrying 12 random nucleotides. Each sample yielded at least 3 million CDR3-containing paired-end reads. First-strand cDNA synthesis was performed from all RNA using the Mint cDNA synthesis kit, with priming by a TRBC-specific oligonucleotide. Following uracil-DNA glycosylase treatment, a first 18-cycle PCR with universal primers M1SS and BC2_uni_R was performed on all cDNA. In the paper's pipeline: For normalization, 1 million high-quality reads were randomly selected from each sample, with every read carrying a distinct molecular identifier. Instead of being binned into consensus sequences, reads with shared molecular identifiers were discarded. MiTCR, with a Q25 quality threshold and the strictest error-elimination algorithm, was used for CDR3 identification, clonotype clustering and error correction. Lower-bound total TCR beta diversity was estimated with a nonparametric unseen species model using Euler transformation. The public reads were reanalyzed by TCRdb: fastp trimming at Q25, MiXCR alignment, in-frame beta chains only. Rows with a matching CDR3 protein are joined into one entry that keeps the most common DNA and genes. The V and J calls were determined by TCRdb, not by the authors. The sample table holds around 650,000 distinct CDR3 sequences, of which 32% were seen once. Approximately 15% of the sample belongs to the ten largest clones.

The paper as a whole reports these results and caveats: Estimates of total diversity based on one million sequenced T cells were regarded as lower bounds and as underestimates. Donor CMV infection status was unknown, potentially confounding age-related changes in expanded clonotypes. Observed TCR beta diversity per million T cells fell roughly linearly with age, and a significant reduction was already apparent by age roughly 40. The percentage of naive T cells measured by flow cytometry correlated strongly with observed TCR beta diversity. Compared with the aged group, the long-lived group had more naive CD4+ T cells, fewer expanded clones and increased TCR diversity, a pattern suggesting age selection. Since profiling was done on bulk unsorted PBMCs, naive and antigen-experienced compartments could not be conclusively compared.

The V gene is TRBV7-2 and the J gene is TRBJ1-5, with no reliable assignment of the D segment. The sequenced sample consisted of blood. The clonotype originates from a woman at least 80 years old in good health. Donor details come from another sample of the same person, matched by shared clones. The DNA is TGTGCCAGCAGCTTAGATAGGGGCAATCAGCCCCAGCATTTT. Protein translation: CASSLDRGNQPQHF.